The 19 T cell receptor beta chains given below trace back to one sample, sequenced in a study of response to subunit inactivated influenza vaccine. MiXCR, run by TCRdb on the RT-PCR reads, gives a single entry per CDR3 protein. The table has 550,000 to 800,000 distinct CDR3 sequences, about 15% seen once. Sequencing used PBMCs from blood, obtained roughly 13 days after vaccination. Source of these receptors: a man aged 50-60 years who received an inactivated influenza vaccine.

This clonotype was seen a few times. The genes are TRBV6-1 and TRBJ2-1; D ambiguous. The CDR3 has 17 residues. Germline CDR1 MNHNS, CDR2 SASEGT. Trimming pared 7 bases from V and 0 bases from J, leaving 19 bases between. The CDR3 reads CASIGGEGRRSYNEQFF. CDR3 in DNA: TGTGCCAGCATTGGCGGAGAAGGCCGACGCTCCTACAATGAGCAGTTCTTC.

V is TRBV13 and J is TRBJ2-7; the D is unclear. Germline CDR1 and CDR2: PRHDT and FYEKMQ (reference sequence). Trimming stripped 5 bases from V and 5 bases from J, with 16 bases between. CDR3 length equals 14 residues. This chain's CDR3 is CASSPIHSGDEQYF. DNA of the CDR3: TGTGCCAGCAGCCCAATCCACAGTGGTGACGAGCAGTACTTC.

This clonotype was seen more than once but under ten times. This chain joins TRBV5-5 and TRBJ1-1; D might be TRBD1 (6 bases). The CDR3 has 14 amino acids. Looked up from germline, CDR1 is SGHKS and CDR2 is YYEKEE (reference sequence). Trimming stripped 4 bases from V and 1 base from J, with 11 bases between. This CDR3 is CASSTQGRNTEAFF. The CDR3 nucleotides are TGTGCCAGCAGCACACAGGGTAGGAACACTGAAGCTTTCTTT.

The chain carries TRBV7-6 and TRBJ2-1; 8 bases agree with TRBD2. After removal of 1 base from V and 6 bases from J, the junction contained 11 bases not matched to a gene. The CDR3 contains 17 residues. Germline V CDR1 and CDR2: SGHVS, FNYEAQ. The CDR3 is CASSLEKRLAGLNEQFF. CDR3 nucleotides: TGTGCCAGCAGCTTAGAGAAAAGGCTAGCGGGCCTCAATGAGCAGTTCTTC.

The chain carries TRBV6-2 or TRBV6-3 and TRBJ1-1, with no clear D. Germline V lookup: CDR1 MNHEY, CDR2 SVGEGT. V lost 4 bases, J lost 0 bases, and 9 bases lay in between. The CDR3 spans 14 residues. The CDR3 loop is CASSFLTLNTEAFF. The CDR3 coding sequence is TGTGCCAGCAGTTTCCTGACTCTGAACACTGAAGCTTTCTTT.

The CDR3 spells CASSTEGQGSEKLFF. The CDR3 DNA reads as TGCGCCAGCAGCACTGAGGGACAGGGAAGTGAAAAACTGTTTTTT. The rearrangement joins TRBV5-1 to TRBJ1-4; 9 bases match TRBD1. Germline V gene data show CDR1 as SGHRS and CDR2 as YFSETQ. This CDR3 contains 15 residues. V lost 4 bases to trimming and J lost 7 bases; unmatched junction nucleotides: 8. Based on the CDR3 plus reference TRBV5-1 and TRBJ1-4, the full variable domain is KAGVTQTPRYLIKTRGQQVTLSCSPISGHRSVSWYQQTPGQGLQFLFEYFSETQRNKGNFPGRFSGRQFSNSRSEMNVSTLELGDSALYLCASSTEGQGSEKLFFGSGTQLSVL.

This clonotype came up a few times. V usage is TRBV5-5 and J usage is TRBJ2-3; 10 nucleotides match TRBD2. CDR1 and CDR2 from the germline V gene are SGHKS and YYEKEE (reference sequence). The CDR3 is made up of 16 amino acids. V lost 4 bases and J lost 1; bases outside the gene matches: 6. CDR3 sequence (DNA): TGTGCCAGCAGCCCCTCGAGCGGGGGGGGCACAGATACGCAGTATTTT. Its translation: CASSPSSGGGTDTQYF.

This clonotype was seen repeatedly, ten times or more. The rearrangement joins TRBV6-2 or TRBV6-3 to TRBJ2-3, with D perhaps being TRBD1 or TRBD2 (6 bases each). With 0 bases removed from V and 11 bases from J, the gap between germline ends came to 15 bases. Germline CDR1 is MNHEY and CDR2 is SVGEGT. There are 14 residues in the CDR3. The CDR3 DNA reads TGTGCCAGCAGTTACTCGGCGGGGCAGGGGCGGCAGTATTTT. Translated, it gives CASSYSAGQGRQYF.

The rearrangement uses TRBV4-2 and TRBJ2-5; 7 positions agree with TRBD1. This CDR3 has 15 residues. Per germline, CDR1 LGHNA and CDR2 YNFKEQ. V was clipped by 3 bases and J by 1 base; unmatched bases: 5. In DNA, the CDR3 is TGTGCCAGCAGCCAGGCCGGGACAGTCCAAGAGACCCAGTACTTC. Its protein is CASSQAGTVQETQYF.

Concerning this clonotype: At one of its ends the junction is not consistent with the germline gene, which may arise from a read error. The rearrangement links TRBV10-3 to TRBJ1-4; D is unclear. The CDR3 is 12 amino acids. From germline, CDR1 is ENHRY and CDR2 SYGVKD. CDR3 nucleotide sequence: TGTGCCACCAGTGGAGGCGATGAAAAACTGTTTTTT. Translating it yields CATSGGDEKLFF.

This clonotype is a singleton in its sample. This chain joins TRBV25-1 and TRBJ2-5; 7 bases line up with TRBD1. Germline CDR1 is MGHDK and CDR2 is SYGVNS. With 4 bases clipped from V and 5 bases from J, the junction kept 10 bases outside the gene matches. The CDR3 spans 15 residues. Written as DNA, the CDR3 is TGTGCCAGCAGTGTCCTATCGACAGGGCGGGAGACCCAGTACTTC. Translation gives CASSVLSTGRETQYF. The complete variable domain, with remaining parts taken from reference TRBV25-1 and TRBJ2-5, reads EADIYQTPRYLVIGTGKKITLECSQTMGHDKMYWYQQDPGMELHLIHYSYGVNSTEKGDLSSESTVSRIRTEHFPLTLESARPSHTSQYLCASSVLSTGRETQYFGPGTRLLVL.

J is TRBJ2-3 and V is TRBV5-4; D gene uncertain. CDR3 length: 14 amino acids. The germline CDR1 and CDR2 sequences are SGHNT and YYREEE (reference sequence). V was pared by 4 bases and J by 1 base, with 10 bases between. Here the CDR3 reads CASSKTDRTDTQYF. CDR3 nucleotide sequence: TGTGCCAGCAGCAAAACGGACCGCACAGATACGCAGTATTTT.

This clonotype was seen a few times. This chain uses TRBV19 with TRBJ2-2, with D possibly being TRBD1 (5 bases). Germline loops: CDR1 LNHDA, CDR2 SQIVND (reference sequence). Trimming took 4 bases from V and 7 from J, leaving 13 bases between them. This CDR3 region has 14 residues. This chain's CDR3 is CASSTPHRSGELFF. CDR3 DNA sequence: TGTGCCAGTAGTACCCCACACAGGAGCGGGGAGCTGTTTTTT.

V gene TRBV19 combines with J gene TRBJ2-5; 8 bases map to TRBD1. V dropped 9 bases and J dropped 4; count of bases not matched to a gene: 13. The CDR3 has 15 residues. Germline V lookup: CDR1 LNHDA, CDR2 SQIVND (reference sequence). The CDR3 protein is CASRPPSGGLETQYF. CDR3 DNA sequence: TGTGCCAGCCGGCCGCCCTCAGGGGGCCTAGAGACCCAGTACTTC.

V and J are TRBV7-9 and TRBJ2-1; TRBD1 agrees at 8 bases. The CDR3 extends over 15 amino acids. CDR1 SEHNR and CDR2 FQNEAQ come from the germline V gene (reference sequence). The V segment lost 10 bases and the J segment 5 bases; nucleotides outside the gene matches: 13. CDR3 coding DNA: TGTGCCATTCAGCTCAAGACAGGGGAAAACAATGAGCAGTTCTTC. As protein: CAIQLKTGENNEQFF.

The V gene is TRBV11-1, the J gene TRBJ2-1; 15 nucleotides align to TRBD2. The CDR3 runs to 20 residues. Germline CDR1 and CDR2: SGHAT and FQDESV (reference sequence). The V gene end was trimmed by 0 bases and the J gene end by 0 bases; junction bases not matched to a gene: 6. The CDR3 loop is CASSLAGLAGGESSYNEQFF. The DNA for the CDR3 is TGTGCCAGCAGCTTAGCAGGACTAGCGGGGGGGGAAAGCTCCTACAATGAGCAGTTCTTC.

In this sample, this clonotype turned up a few times. This chain joins TRBV6-2 or TRBV6-3 and TRBJ2-1; D ambiguous. CDR3 length: 17 amino acids. Trimming left V 0 bases short and J 0 bases short, with 12 bases between. Per germline, CDR1 MNHEY and CDR2 SVGEGT. The CDR3 here is CASSYSRLVGSYNEQFF. The CDR3 coding sequence is TGTGCCAGCAGTTACTCGAGACTTGTGGGCTCCTACAATGAGCAGTTCTTC.

This clonotype was seen only a few times. The rearrangement joins TRBV18 to TRBJ2-2, with unresolved D. The CDR3 runs to 13 residues. The germline V and J ends were trimmed by 2 bases and 5 bases, with 6 bases remaining between them. Germline V gene sequence: CDR1 KGHSH, CDR2 LQKENI. This CDR3 reads CASSPKETGELFF. DNA for the CDR3: TGTGCCAGCTCACCAAAGGAGACCGGGGAGCTGTTTTTT.

This sequence joins TRBV24-1 and TRBJ2-5; D is possibly TRBD1 (5 bases). From germline, CDR1 is KGHDR and CDR2 SFDVKD. The length of the CDR3 is 15 residues. V was clipped by 1 base and J by 4 bases, with 12 bases between them. This CDR3 is CATSDLEGARETQYF. The CDR3 DNA follows: TGTGCCACCAGTGATTTAGAAGGGGCAAGAGAGACCCAGTACTTC.